Presented here are 24 T cell receptor beta chains from one specimen sequenced in a study of blood T cell repertoires in COVID-19. Data came from immunoSEQ multiplex PCR; TCRdb stores just in-frame clones and leaves some out. The table shows about 300,000 clones, with 89% occurring only once. Source material: peripheral blood. The receptors were gathered from a woman younger than 45 with COVID-19, enrolled during active disease.

V gene TRBV2 combines with J gene TRBJ2-3, with TRBD1 identical over 7 bases. Germline V gene data show CDR1 as SNHLY and CDR2 as FYNNEI. The CDR3 is 16 amino acids. The V segment lost 4 bases and the J segment 10 bases; nucleotides outside the gene matches: 17. The CDR3 bases are TGTGCCAGCAGTGGATTAAGGAGACAGGGATTATATGCGCAGTATTTT. This encodes CASSGLRRQGLYAQYF.

V usage is TRBV6-5 and J usage is TRBJ1-2; no firm D call. The CDR3 length is 13 residues. The germline V and J ends were trimmed by 4 bases and 2 bases, with 8 bases remaining between them. The germline V gene encodes CDR1 MNHEY and CDR2 SVGAGI. The CDR3 bases are TGTGCCAGCAGTTTTTCGGGGAACTATGGCTACACCTTC. Translation gives CASSFSGNYGYTF.

The chain joins TRBV29-1 to TRBJ1-2; 9 bases agree with TRBD1. The V and J ends lost 6 bases and 2 bases, in that order; junction bases with no gene match: 4. The length of the CDR3 is 13 residues. Per the germline V gene, CDR1 is SQVTM and CDR2 is ANQGSEA. The CDR3 reads CSVPTGGNYGYTF. CDR3 sequence (DNA): TGCAGCGTGCCGACAGGGGGAAACTATGGCTACACCTTC.

J is TRBJ1-4 and V is TRBV4-3, with D tentatively TRBD1 (5 bases). CDR1 and CDR2 from the germline V gene are LGHNA and YSLEER. Trimming cost V 1 base and J 0 bases, with 18 bases left between them. This CDR3 contains 19 residues. CDR3 coding DNA: TGCGCCAGCAGCCAAGCCATTGGGGGAGGGGCCGCAACTAATGAAAAACTGTTTTTT. This gives the protein CASSQAIGGGAATNEKLFF.

The chain couples TRBV27 to TRBJ1-2; D is undetermined. V was shortened by 4 bases and J by 7 bases, with 13 bases between the two germline ends. This CDR3 has 13 residues. The germline V gene encodes CDR1 MNHEY and CDR2 SMNVEV (reference sequence). CDR3 sequence reads: CASSSTLGSGYTF. CDR3 sequence (DNA): TGTGCCAGCAGTTCGACCCTCGGGAGTGGCTACACCTTC.

The CDR3 DNA follows: TGTGCCAGCAGCTTAGTGGAGGGCTCCACTGAAGCTTTCTTT. Protein product: CASSLVEGSTEAFF. The chain couples TRBV7-8 to TRBJ1-1; unclear D gene. Germline loops: CDR1 SGHVS, CDR2 FQNEAQ. The CDR3 loop spans 14 amino acids. Between the trimmed V and J ends, which lost 1 base and 4 bases, there was a span of 10 bases.

The chain has TRBV2 and TRBJ2-2, with TRBD1 as a possible D gene (6 bases). Germline V gives CDR1 SNHLY, CDR2 FYNNEI. Between the trimmed V and J ends, which lost 5 bases and 5 bases, there was a span of 9 bases. CDR3 size: 13 residues. The CDR3 region is CASSLQGTGELFF. Written as DNA, the CDR3 is TGTGCCAGCAGTCTACAGGGAACCGGGGAGCTGTTTTTT.

V is TRBV4-2 and J is TRBJ1-5; TRBD1 agrees at 8 bases. From germline, CDR1 is LGHNA and CDR2 YNFKEQ. The CDR3 spans 19 residues. V shed 4 bases, J shed 1 base, and the junction held 15 bases outside the gene matches. As DNA, the CDR3 is TGTGCCAGCAGCCCACATGGGGCAGGGGGCGCGGAAAGCAATCAGCCCCAGCATTTT. It codes for CASSPHGAGGAESNQPQHF.

The chain combines TRBV6-6 with TRBJ1-4, with a possible D match to TRBD1 (5 bases). V was cut by 2 bases and J by 3 bases, with 10 bases left in between. CDR1 and CDR2 (germline): MNHNY, SVGAGI (reference sequence). The CDR3 runs 15 residues. The CDR3 loop reads CASSYRRVPNEKLFF. CDR3 nucleotide sequence: TGTGCCAGCAGTTACCGCAGGGTCCCTAATGAAAAACTGTTTTTT.

The chain carries TRBV5-1 and TRBJ1-6; 10 nucleotides line up with TRBD1. CDR3 length: 17 amino acids. Germline CDR1 reads SGHRS; CDR2 reads YFSETQ. Trimming cost V 1 base and J 10 bases; bases outside gene matches: 11. The CDR3 loop reads CASSLLRGGGQGSPLHF. CDR3 in DNA: TGCGCCAGCAGCTTGTTGCGAGGTGGGGGACAGGGGTCACCCCTCCACTTT.

V and J are TRBV5-1 and TRBJ1-1; TRBD1 might be the D (6 bases). CDR3 length: 15 amino acids. Germline values: CDR1 SGHRS, CDR2 YFSETQ. V lost 3 bases and J 2 bases, leaving 14 bases between the germline ends. DNA for the CDR3: TGCGCCAGCAGCTGGACAACAGGGATTAACACTGAAGCTTTCTTT. Its translation: CASSWTTGINTEAFF.

The chain carries TRBV29-1 and TRBJ1-5, with D possibly TRBD1 on 5 matching bases. The CDR3 loop spans 14 amino acids. The V and J ends lost 5 bases and 3 bases respectively, with 14 bases between them. Germline CDR1 SQVTM, CDR2 ANQGSEA. CDR3 protein: CSVLGRQNNQPQHF. CDR3 coding DNA: TGCAGCGTTCTAGGTCGACAGAACAATCAGCCCCAGCATTTT.

This sequence joins TRBV14 and TRBJ1-6; no firm D call. The CDR3 runs to 13 residues. Germline-derived CDR1 and CDR2 are SGHDN and FVKESK. Trimming took off 4 bases at V and 8 bases at J, with 9 bases between the two ends. The CDR3 DNA reads TGTGCCAGCAGCCGCAGTCTAGATTCACCCCTCCACTTT. As protein: CASSRSLDSPLHF.

The V gene is TRBV19, the J gene TRBJ1-1, with 9 nucleotides matching TRBD1. Trimming at V came to 3 bases and at J to 4 bases, leaving 6 bases not matched to a gene. The CDR3 extends over 15 amino acids. The germline gives CDR1 LNHDA, CDR2 SQIVND (reference sequence). The CDR3 spells CASSIGGTGPTEAFF. The CDR3 DNA is TGTGCCAGTAGTATTGGCGGGACAGGGCCCACTGAAGCTTTCTTT.

This chain connects TRBV5-8 to TRBJ1-2; 8 positions match TRBD1. Looked up from germline, CDR1 is SGHTS and CDR2 is YDEGEE. Losses at the gene ends were 3 bases for V and 4 bases for J; bases not matched to a gene: 8. This CDR3 is built from 15 residues. The CDR3 coding sequence is TGTGCCAGCAGCTCAATTCGACAGGGGAGCTATGGCTACACCTTC. It codes for CASSSIRQGSYGYTF.

This clone has a single count. The chain joins TRBV2 to TRBJ2-7, with 7 bases that match TRBD1. In germline, CDR1 is SNHLY, CDR2 FYNNEI. J was trimmed by 0 bases and V by 1 base; bases with no gene match: 3. The CDR3 contains 15 residues. The CDR3 loop reads CASSEDRDSSYEQYF. The CDR3 nucleotides are TGTGCCAGCAGTGAAGACCGGGACAGCTCCTACGAGCAGTACTTC.

The chain carries TRBV5-1 and TRBJ2-2; 8 bases match TRBD2. The V gene end was trimmed by 4 bases and the J gene end by 6 bases; junction bases not matched to a gene: 8. The germline V gene has CDR1 SGHRS and CDR2 YFSETQ. The CDR3 is made up of 15 amino acids. Here the CDR3 reads CASSLTLGGAGELFF. CDR3 DNA: TGCGCCAGCAGCCTCACCCTCGGGGGGGCCGGGGAGCTGTTTTTT.

This chain links TRBV6-5 with TRBJ1-2; D perhaps matches TRBD1 (6 bases). The V end lost 0 bases, the J end lost 7 bases, and 15 bases lay between the germline ends. The germline V gene encodes CDR1 MNHEY and CDR2 SVGAGI. CDR3 length: 15 residues. CDR3 sequence reads: CASSYSNQGQGGYTF. DNA of the CDR3: TGTGCCAGCAGTTACTCGAATCAGGGGCAAGGTGGCTACACCTTC.

This clone was counted between two and nine times. This rearrangement joins TRBV24-1 to TRBJ1-1; tentatively, D is TRBD1 (6 bases). Germline V CDR1 and CDR2: KGHDR, SFDVKD. This CDR3 is built from 12 residues. Trimming cost V 7 bases and J 2 bases, with 7 bases left between them. CDR3 DNA: TGTGCCACCAGACAGGGAAACACTGAAGCTTTCTTT. Its protein product is CATRQGNTEAFF.

This chain connects TRBV19 to TRBJ1-5; TRBD1 might be the D (5 bases). Germline-derived CDR1 and CDR2 are LNHDA and SQIVND (reference sequence). The CDR3 consists of 14 residues. V shed 2 bases and J shed 3 bases, with 8 bases lying between them. CDR3 amino acids: CASSIQGPNQPQHF. The CDR3 nucleotides read TGTGCCAGTAGTATACAGGGTCCCAATCAGCCCCAGCATTTT.

The DNA for the CDR3 is TGTGCCAGCAGCCGGGGGGTGGCGACTCTCCACTTT. Translation: CASSRGVATLHF. This chain joins TRBV11-2 and TRBJ1-6; TRBD1 might be the D (5 bases). The length of the CDR3 is 12 residues. CDR1 and CDR2 (germline): SGHAT, FQNNGV. V was clipped by 5 bases and J by 16 bases, with 15 bases between them.

This CDR3 reads CASSSTGGNYNEQFF. CDR3 coding DNA: TGTGCCAGCAGCTCAACAGGGGGGAATTACAATGAGCAGTTCTTC. This chain joins TRBV11-3 and TRBJ2-1, with TRBD1 matching over 8 bases. The CDR3 sequence is 15 residues long. Germline V gene sequence: CDR1 SGHNT, CDR2 YENEEA. V shed 4 bases and J 4 bases; nucleotides not matched to a gene: 6.

The chain links TRBV7-9 to TRBJ1-1; 8 nucleotides agree with TRBD1. J lost 4 bases, V lost 1 base, and 5 bases had no gene match. Germline V gives CDR1 SEHNR, CDR2 FQNEAQ (reference sequence). The CDR3 length is 15 residues. This CDR3 reads CASSLVTGVFTEAFF. The CDR3, as DNA: TGTGCCAGCAGCTTAGTGACAGGGGTCTTCACTGAAGCTTTCTTT.

This clone turned up a few times. The CDR3 spells CASTPPGGGAGGYTF. CDR3 bases: TGTGCCAGCACCCCCCCCGGGGGGGGCGCGGGGGGCTACACCTTC. The chain combines TRBV28 with TRBJ1-2; D is possibly TRBD1 (6 bases). CDR3 length: 15 residues. CDR1 and CDR2 from the germline V gene are MDHEN and SYDVKM. Deletions cut 7 bases from V and 8 bases from J, with 23 bases between.